The present entry profiles one T cell receptor (beta chain) with its context. The J segment lost 3 bases and the V segment lost 4 bases, leaving 9 bases of the junction unmatched. There are 17 residues in the CDR3. From germline, CDR1 is SGHRS and CDR2 YFSETQ. The data are from a study of chemoradiotherapy in HPV16-positive cancers. Clones were sequenced by immunoSEQ multiplex PCR, and TCRdb holds only the in-frame ones, with some missing. The sample lists 20,000 or so clones, 86% occurring once. This specimen consisted of blood, obtained from a patient who underwent chemoradiotherapy. The receptor comes from a human donor with HPV-associated anogenital cancer. The gene calls are TRBV5-1 and TRBJ2-2; 10 nucleotides align to TRBD1. The CDR3 here is CASSPLDRGADTGELFF. The CDR3 nucleotides read TGCGCCAGCAGCCCATTGGACAGGGGGGCGGACACCGGGGAGCTGTTTTTT.